The 10 T cell receptor beta chains below all came from one sample that was sequenced in a study of liver allograft versus peripheral blood T cells. Study background: A comparison was made between T cell receptor repertoires in transplanted livers and those in recipients' peripheral blood.

TCRdb re-analysed the reads in MiXCR, keeping a single row per CDR3 protein. The data show roughly 2,600 distinct CDR3 sequences, 13% to 15% seen once. Receptors originate from a human patient who had a liver transplant. These T cells may partly come from the graft donor.

In the case of this clonotype: Given a far larger clone just one base away, this is likely a sequencing read error. The V call is TRBV19, the J call TRBJ2-7, with D possibly called TRBD1 or TRBD2 (7 bases each). V was cut by 3 bases and J by 7 bases, with 19 bases left in between. The germline CDR1 and CDR2 sequences are LNHDA and SQIVND (reference sequence). This CDR3 contains 15 residues. The CDR3 protein is CASSILQGRANEQYF. The CDR3 nucleotides read TGTGCCAGTAGTATTCTACAGGGGAGGGCCAATGAGCAGTACTTC.

In its sample, this clonotype ranks as medium-sized. CDR3 in DNA: TGTGCCAGTAGTACGACTAGTGTGAAGGGTAGAGAGACCCAGTACTTC. Protein sequence: CASSTTSVKGRETQYF. V is TRBV19 and J is TRBJ2-5; perhaps TRBD2 as D (6 bases). The CDR3 contains 16 residues. Germline CDR1 and CDR2: LNHDA and SQIVND (reference sequence). The V gene lost 4 bases and the J gene lost 4 bases, with 19 bases spanning the gap.

This chain uses TRBV5-4 with TRBJ2-7; 8 bases are shared with TRBD2. CDR1 and CDR2 from the germline V gene are SGHNT and YYREEE (reference sequence). Trimming took 7 bases from V and 0 from J; bases not matched to a gene: 6. The CDR3 sequence is 14 residues long. For the CDR3, the DNA is TGTGCCAGCCGGGGGGGGGGAGACTCCTACGAGCAGTACTTC. Protein: CASRGGGDSYEQYF.

In its sample, this clonotype ranks as medium-sized. The chain employs TRBV6-5 and TRBJ2-1; perhaps D is TRBD1 or TRBD2 (5 bases each). V gave up 8 bases and J gave up 4 bases, with 18 bases separating them. The CDR3 has 15 amino acids. Germline CDR1 reads MNHEY; CDR2 reads SVGAGI. The CDR3: CASQGVLEVYNEQFF. The CDR3 DNA sequence: TGTGCCAGCCAGGGAGTCCTAGAGGTTTACAATGAGCAGTTCTTC.

This clonotype is categorized as medium-sized. The chain has TRBV19 and TRBJ2-2; TRBD2 aligns across 16 bases. V lost 6 bases to trimming and J lost 1 base; unmatched junction nucleotides: 11. Germline V gene lookup returns CDR1 LNHDA and CDR2 SQIVND (reference sequence). The CDR3 consists of 20 residues. CDR3 residues: CASSIGAGLAGGRNTGELFF. The CDR3, as DNA: TGTGCCAGTAGCATCGGAGCGGGACTAGCGGGAGGGCGGAACACCGGGGAGCTGTTTTTT.

Remarks on this clonotype: This likely reflects a read error, since a far larger clone is one base away. V and J are TRBV6-5 and TRBJ1-2, with D unresolved. The V end was cut by 11 bases, the J end by 2 bases, with 9 bases between. Germline CDR1 and CDR2: MNHEY and SVGAGI. CDR3 length equals 11 residues. The CDR3 is CAATENYGYTF. For the CDR3, the DNA is TGTGCCGCGACTGAAAACTATGGCTACACCTTC.

Many counts were recorded for this clonotype. The rearrangement joins TRBV27 to TRBJ1-2; possibly TRBD1 for D (5 bases). V was cut by 6 bases and J by 6 bases, with 11 bases left in between. Germline CDR1 reads MNHEY; CDR2 reads SMNVEV (reference sequence). The CDR3 has 12 residues. Here the CDR3 reads CASSSGGDGYTF. CDR3 nucleotide sequence: TGTGCCAGCAGCTCAGGAGGGGATGGCTACACCTTC.

This clonotype was recorded at least ten times. The J gene is TRBJ2-7, the V gene TRBV9; TRBD1 is a possible D gene (5 bases). Germline CDR1 reads SGDLS; CDR2 reads YYNGEE. The ends were cut back, 0 bases at V and 2 bases at J, with 12 bases in the middle. This CDR3 contains 15 residues. The CDR3 loop is CASSVGQGITYEQYF. In DNA, the CDR3 is TGTGCCAGCAGCGTAGGGCAGGGTATTACCTACGAGCAGTACTTC.

This clonotype rates as medium-sized. The gene calls are TRBV6-1 and TRBJ1-2, with 7 bases identical to TRBD1. The CDR3 loop spans 13 amino acids. J gave up 13 bases and V 2 bases, and 10 bases lay outside the gene matches. Germline lookup yields CDR1 MNHNS and CDR2 SASEGT. As DNA, the CDR3 is TGTGCCAGCAGTGAACTTGGCCAGGGGGGGGGCACCTTC. It is translated as CASSELGQGGGTF.

On this clonotype itself: A far larger clone is only one base removed, so a read error is likely. This chain joins TRBV6-1 and TRBJ1-1, with D maybe TRBD1 (6 bases). This CDR3 contains 11 residues. CDR1 MNHNS and CDR2 SASEGT come from the germline V gene. V dropped 7 bases and J dropped 7 bases, with 10 bases sitting between them. The CDR3 coding sequence is TGTGCCAGCATCCAACAGGGTGAAGCTTTCTTT. Amino acids: CASIQQGEAFF.